Following are 20 T cell receptor beta chains from one sample sequenced in a study of PD-1 blockade in classical Hodgkin lymphoma. Time point described: cycle 4 day 1 (C4D1), after less than seven weeks of nivolumab. Relapse after autologous stem cell transplantation occurred in every patient, and brentuximab vedotin exposure varied. Generated by immunoSEQ multiplex PCR, the TCRdb table keeps only in-frame clones and is missing some. The sample carries about 28,000 clones, around 80% recorded once. Specimen: peripheral blood mononuclear cells (PBMCs), collected before the fourth cycle of nivolumab. All receptors derive from a human donor with classical Hodgkin lymphoma.

The table lists this clone with a few counts. The chain has TRBV9 and TRBJ1-1, with D unclear. The length of the CDR3 is 14 residues. CDR1 and CDR2 from the germline V gene are SGDLS and YYNGEE. Trimming cost V 3 bases and J 2 bases, with 11 bases left between them. The CDR3: CASSARSYNTEAFF. Written as DNA, the CDR3 is TGTGCCAGCAGCGCGCGGAGCTACAACACTGAAGCTTTCTTT.

V is TRBV11-2 and J is TRBJ2-1; a possible D gene is TRBD1 (6 bases). Germline CDR1 reads SGHAT; CDR2 reads FQNNGV. The CDR3 runs to 16 residues. V lost 5 bases to trimming and J lost 4 bases, with 18 bases between them. The CDR3 region has the DNA TGTGCCAGCAGCCAATTCAGGGGTGGTGGTTACAATGAGCAGTTCTTC. It yields the protein CASSQFRGGGYNEQFF.

V is TRBV4-2 and J is TRBJ2-1, with 9 bases identical to TRBD1. Germline assignment: CDR1 LGHNA and CDR2 YNFKEQ. The CDR3 consists of 14 residues. V was pared by 4 bases and J by 8 bases, with 6 bases of the junction left unmatched. CDR3: CASSPFRQGDEQFF. The CDR3 nucleotides are TGTGCCAGCAGCCCCTTTCGACAGGGGGATGAGCAGTTCTTC.

J is TRBJ2-1 and V is TRBV5-1; D uncertain. CDR3 length: 15 residues. Germline CDR1 SGHRS, CDR2 YFSETQ. Trimming left V 4 bases short and J 0 bases short, with 11 bases between. CDR3 in amino acids: CASSDGVSSYNEQFF. CDR3 bases: TGCGCCAGCAGCGACGGAGTGAGCTCCTACAATGAGCAGTTCTTC.

By sample share, this clone is medium-sized. The chain combines TRBV28 with TRBJ1-2; D remains unclear. Germline-derived CDR1 and CDR2 are MDHEN and SYDVKM. V was pared by 6 bases and J by 5 bases, with 10 bases between. This CDR3 has 12 residues. In nucleotides, the CDR3 is TGTGCCAGCAGCTTGACGGATTATGGCTACACCTTC. Translating it yields CASSLTDYGYTF.

The table lists this clone with a count of one. This sequence joins TRBV7-2 and TRBJ1-5, with D unclear. The germline gives CDR1 SGHTA, CDR2 FQGNSA. CDR3 length: 13 residues. Trimming removed 1 base from V and 4 bases from J, with 5 bases in between. The DNA for the CDR3 is TGTGCCAGCAGCTTAGGATTGAATCAGCCCCAGCATTTT. Protein product: CASSLGLNQPQHF.

The gene calls are TRBV28 and TRBJ2-5; no firm D call. CDR1 MDHEN and CDR2 SYDVKM come from the germline V gene. The CDR3 loop spans 16 amino acids. V dropped 3 bases and J dropped 2 bases, with 16 bases sitting between them. The CDR3 DNA follows: TGTGCCAGCAGTTTGAGATATTGGTACGAACAAGAGACCCAGTACTTC. Residues: CASSLRYWYEQETQYF.

This chain joins TRBV5-4 and TRBJ2-6; 10 nucleotides match TRBD1. The J segment lost 0 bases and the V segment lost 0 bases, leaving 9 bases of the junction unmatched. CDR3 length: 20 amino acids. Germline CDR1 SGHNT, CDR2 YYREEE (reference sequence). The CDR3 DNA sequence: TGTGCCAGCAGCTTGGGGACCGGGACAGGGGACAGCTCTGGGGCCAACGTCCTGACTTTC. Its protein product is CASSLGTGTGDSSGANVLTF.

In its sample, this clone ranks as medium-sized. The chain employs TRBV4-2 and TRBJ2-7; 7 bases agree with TRBD2. The CDR3 consists of 14 residues. Losses at the gene ends were 4 bases for V and 4 bases for J; bases not matched to a gene: 7. Per germline, CDR1 LGHNA and CDR2 YNFKEQ. CDR3 nucleotides: TGTGCCAGCAGCCTAGCGCGGGAGACTTACGAGCAGTACTTC. Its protein is CASSLARETYEQYF.

The chain combines TRBV7-9 with TRBJ2-3; 8 bases agree with TRBD1. This CDR3 is built from 16 residues. V lost 4 bases to trimming and J lost 3 bases; unmatched junction nucleotides: 9. CDR1 SEHNR and CDR2 FQNEAQ come from the germline V gene (reference sequence). The CDR3: CASSSAGTGGTDTQYF. The CDR3 DNA follows: TGTGCCAGCAGCTCCGCCGGGACAGGAGGGACAGATACGCAGTATTTT.

This chain links TRBV5-1 with TRBJ1-2; D gene ambiguous. The V end lost 0 bases, the J end lost 4 bases, and 7 bases lay between the germline ends. CDR3 length equals 13 residues. Germline lookup yields CDR1 SGHRS and CDR2 YFSETQ. CDR3 sequence (DNA): TGCGCCAGCAGCTTGGAACGAGGCTATGGCTACACCTTC. This translates into CASSLERGYGYTF.

This chain joins TRBV27 and TRBJ2-7, with no clear D. Trimming took 5 bases from V and 3 from J, leaving 11 bases between them. In germline, CDR1 is MNHEY, CDR2 SMNVEV (reference sequence). This CDR3 has 13 amino acids. CDR3 protein: CASSSYPFYEQYF. The CDR3 DNA reads TGTGCCAGCAGTAGCTACCCATTCTACGAGCAGTACTTC.

The chain recombines TRBV30 with TRBJ2-5; maybe TRBD2 (7 bases). Per germline, CDR1 GTSNPN and CDR2 SVGIG (reference sequence). CDR3 length equals 15 residues. The V gene lost 2 bases and the J gene lost 7 bases, with 20 bases spanning the gap. The CDR3 spells CAWSPKGGTASTQYF. As DNA, the CDR3 is TGTGCCTGGAGTCCGAAGGGGGGGACGGCCTCGACCCAGTACTTC.

The chain links TRBV6-1 to TRBJ1-1; D remains unclear. Trimming shortened V by 3 bases and J by 4 bases, and 9 bases separated the two germline ends. The CDR3 covers 13 residues. Looked up from germline, CDR1 is MNHNS and CDR2 is SASEGT. The CDR3 DNA reads TGTGCCAGCAGTGACCTTTTAGGCACTGAAGCTTTCTTT. As protein: CASSDLLGTEAFF.

The J gene is TRBJ2-7, the V gene TRBV28; 10 positions match TRBD1. V shed 5 bases and J 7 bases; nucleotides not matched to a gene: 11. CDR3 size: 15 residues. The V gene's germline CDR1 is MDHEN and CDR2 SYDVKM. The CDR3, as DNA: TGTGCCAGCAGTCAAGCCGGGACAGGGGTATATGAGCAGTACTTC. Translated: CASSQAGTGVYEQYF.

The chain is built from TRBV30 and TRBJ1-1, with a weak D call TRBD1 (5 bases). The CDR3 length is 13 residues. Per germline, CDR1 GTSNPN and CDR2 SVGIG (reference sequence). This CDR3 reads CVFSTADTREAFF. The CDR3 DNA reads as TGTGTATTTAGTACGGCGGACACCCGAGAAGCTTTCTTT.

The rearrangement uses TRBV28 and TRBJ2-3; D possibly corresponds to TRBD1 (5 bases). Trimming shortened V by 5 bases and J by 3 bases, and 12 bases separated the two germline ends. This CDR3 contains 14 residues. Germline V lookup: CDR1 MDHEN, CDR2 SYDVKM. The CDR3 region has the DNA TGTGCCAGCAGTGCCCGACAGAATACAGATACGCAGTATTTT. Protein product: CASSARQNTDTQYF.

The chain combines TRBV29-1 with TRBJ2-2; TRBD1 aligns across 9 bases. Trimming at V came to 6 bases and at J to 7 bases, leaving 9 bases not matched to a gene. Germline V gene data show CDR1 as SQVTM and CDR2 as ANQGSEA. The CDR3 is 14 residues long. This CDR3 is CSVTTGGWGGELFF. In nucleotides, the CDR3 is TGCAGCGTGACGACAGGGGGTTGGGGCGGGGAGCTGTTTTTT.

The chain combines TRBV18 with TRBJ2-2; 9 nucleotides agree with TRBD1. The V gene end was trimmed by 0 bases and the J gene end by 2 bases; junction bases not matched to a gene: 1. CDR3 length equals 16 residues. Germline V gives CDR1 KGHSH, CDR2 LQKENI. This CDR3 reads CASSPPGQGNTGELFF. DNA for the CDR3: TGTGCCAGCTCACCACCGGGACAGGGAAACACCGGGGAGCTGTTTTTT.

V gene TRBV10-3 combines with J gene TRBJ2-3; 8 bases align to TRBD1. Germline V lookup: CDR1 ENHRY, CDR2 SYGVKD. The CDR3 spans 16 residues. J gave up 2 bases and V 3 bases, and 7 bases lay outside the gene matches. The CDR3 is CAISDQDRDITDTQYF. The CDR3, as DNA: TGTGCCATCAGTGACCAGGACAGGGATATCACAGATACGCAGTATTTT.